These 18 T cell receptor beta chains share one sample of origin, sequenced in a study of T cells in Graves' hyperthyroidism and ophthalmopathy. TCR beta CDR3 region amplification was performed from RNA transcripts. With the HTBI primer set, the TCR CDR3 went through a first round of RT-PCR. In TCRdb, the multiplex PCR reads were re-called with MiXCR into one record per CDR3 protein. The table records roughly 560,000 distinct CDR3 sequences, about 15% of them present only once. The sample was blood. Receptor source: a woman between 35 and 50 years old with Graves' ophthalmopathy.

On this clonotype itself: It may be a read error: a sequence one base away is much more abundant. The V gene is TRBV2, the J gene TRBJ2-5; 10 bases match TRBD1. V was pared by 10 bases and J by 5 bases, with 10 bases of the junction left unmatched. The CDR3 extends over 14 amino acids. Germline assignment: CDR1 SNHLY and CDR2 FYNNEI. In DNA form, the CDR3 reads TGTGCCAACACCGGGACAGGGGTAGTGGAGACCCAGTACTTC. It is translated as CANTGTGVVETQYF.

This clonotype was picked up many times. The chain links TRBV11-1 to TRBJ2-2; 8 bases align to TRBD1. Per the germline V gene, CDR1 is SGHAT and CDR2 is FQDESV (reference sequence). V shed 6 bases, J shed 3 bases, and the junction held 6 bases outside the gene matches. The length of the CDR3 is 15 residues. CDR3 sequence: CASRPGGDDTGELFF. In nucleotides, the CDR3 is TGTGCCAGCAGACCAGGGGGCGACGACACCGGGGAGCTGTTTTTT.

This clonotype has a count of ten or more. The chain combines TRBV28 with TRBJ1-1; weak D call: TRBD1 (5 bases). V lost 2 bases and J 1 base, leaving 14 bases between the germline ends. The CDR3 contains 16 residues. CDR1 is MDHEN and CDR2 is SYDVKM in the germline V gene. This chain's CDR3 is CASSLQGTLPNTEAFF. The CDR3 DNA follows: TGTGCCAGCAGTTTACAGGGTACTTTACCGAACACTGAAGCTTTCTTT. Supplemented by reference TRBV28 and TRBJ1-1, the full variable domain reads DVKVTQSSRYLVKRTGEKVFLECVQDMDHENMFWYRQDPGLGLRLIYFSYDVKMKEKGDIPEGYSVSREKKERFSLILESASTNQTSMYLCASSLQGTLPNTEAFFGQGTRLTVV.

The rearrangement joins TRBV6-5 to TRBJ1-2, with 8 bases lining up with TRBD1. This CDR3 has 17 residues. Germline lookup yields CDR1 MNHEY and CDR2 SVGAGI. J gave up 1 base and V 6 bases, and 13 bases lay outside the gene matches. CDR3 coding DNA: TGTGCCAGCAGCTACAACCCGGGACAGGAAGATAACTATGGCTACACCTTC. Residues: CASSYNPGQEDNYGYTF.

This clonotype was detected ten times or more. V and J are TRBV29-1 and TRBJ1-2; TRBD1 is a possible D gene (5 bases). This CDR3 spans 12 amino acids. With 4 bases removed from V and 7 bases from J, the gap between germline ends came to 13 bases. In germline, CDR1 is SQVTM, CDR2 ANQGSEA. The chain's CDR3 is CSVAGHPSGYTF. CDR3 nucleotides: TGCAGCGTTGCGGGGCACCCCTCTGGCTACACCTTC.

The CDR3 coding sequence is TGTGCCAGCAGCGTAGTGGGAGGGTTCAATGAGCAGTTCTTC. Encoded protein: CASSVVGGFNEQFF. This chain connects TRBV9 to TRBJ2-1, with 7 bases fitting TRBD2. The length of the CDR3 is 14 residues. Germline V gene data show CDR1 as SGDLS and CDR2 as YYNGEE. Trimming cost V 0 bases and J 6 bases; bases outside gene matches: 3. The full variable domain, rest sourced from reference TRBV9 and TRBJ2-1, is DSGVTQTPKHLITATGQRVTLRCSPRSGDLSVYWYQQSLDQGLQFLIQYYNGEERAKGNILERFSAQQFPDLHSELNLSSLELGDSALYFCASSVVGGFNEQFFGPGTRLTVL.

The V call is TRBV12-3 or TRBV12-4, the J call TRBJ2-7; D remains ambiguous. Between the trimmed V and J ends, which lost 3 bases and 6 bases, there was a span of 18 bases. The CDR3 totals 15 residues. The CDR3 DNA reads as TGTGCCAGCAGTTTGAGGCGGCGGATTGGCACCGAGCAGTACTTC. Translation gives CASSLRRRIGTEQYF.

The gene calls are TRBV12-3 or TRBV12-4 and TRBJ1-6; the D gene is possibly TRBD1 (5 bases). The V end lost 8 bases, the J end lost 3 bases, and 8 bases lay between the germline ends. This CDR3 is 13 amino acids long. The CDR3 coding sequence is TGTGCCAGCGGGGGACTCTATAATTCACCCCTCCACTTT. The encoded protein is CASGGLYNSPLHF.

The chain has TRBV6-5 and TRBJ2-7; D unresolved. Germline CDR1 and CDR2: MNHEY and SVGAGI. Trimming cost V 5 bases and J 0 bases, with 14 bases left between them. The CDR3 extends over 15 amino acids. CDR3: CASSIDAESSYEQYF. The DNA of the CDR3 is TGTGCCAGCAGTATCGACGCCGAGAGCTCCTACGAGCAGTACTTC.

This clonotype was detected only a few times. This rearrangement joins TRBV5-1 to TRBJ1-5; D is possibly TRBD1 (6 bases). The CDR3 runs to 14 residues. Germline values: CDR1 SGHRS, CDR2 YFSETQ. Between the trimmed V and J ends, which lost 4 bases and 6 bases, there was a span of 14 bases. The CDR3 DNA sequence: TGCGCCAGCAGCCCGTCGGGGGGCCCTCAGCCCCAGCATTTT. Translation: CASSPSGGPQPQHF.

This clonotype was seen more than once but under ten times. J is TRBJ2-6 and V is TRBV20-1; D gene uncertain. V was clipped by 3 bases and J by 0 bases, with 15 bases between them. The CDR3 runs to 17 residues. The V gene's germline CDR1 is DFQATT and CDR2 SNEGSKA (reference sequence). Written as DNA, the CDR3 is TGCAGTGCTAGGCCCGGGCTCTGGAGCTCTGGGGCCAACGTCCTGACTTTC. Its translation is CSARPGLWSSGANVLTF.

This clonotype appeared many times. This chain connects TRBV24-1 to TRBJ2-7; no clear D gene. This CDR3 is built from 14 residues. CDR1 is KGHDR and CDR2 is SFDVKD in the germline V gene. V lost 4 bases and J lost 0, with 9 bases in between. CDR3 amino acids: CATSDKLSSYEQYF. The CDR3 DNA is TGTGCCACCAGTGACAAGCTGAGCTCCTACGAGCAGTACTTC.

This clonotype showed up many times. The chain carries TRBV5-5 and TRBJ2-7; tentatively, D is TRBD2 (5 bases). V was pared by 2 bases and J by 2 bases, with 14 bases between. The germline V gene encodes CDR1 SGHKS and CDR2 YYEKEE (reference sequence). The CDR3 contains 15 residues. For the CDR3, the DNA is TGTGCCAGCAGCTTCCTCGCGGAGAGGGCCTACGAGCAGTACTTC. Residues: CASSFLAERAYEQYF.

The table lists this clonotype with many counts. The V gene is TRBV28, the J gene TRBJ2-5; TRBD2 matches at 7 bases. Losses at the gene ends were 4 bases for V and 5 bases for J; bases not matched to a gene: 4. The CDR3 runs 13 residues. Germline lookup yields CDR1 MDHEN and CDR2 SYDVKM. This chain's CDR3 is CASSWEGRETQYF. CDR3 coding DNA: TGTGCCAGCAGTTGGGAGGGGCGGGAGACCCAGTACTTC.

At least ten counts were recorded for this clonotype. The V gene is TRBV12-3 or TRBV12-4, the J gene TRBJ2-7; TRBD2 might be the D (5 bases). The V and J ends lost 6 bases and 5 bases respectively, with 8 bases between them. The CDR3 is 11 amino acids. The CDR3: CASSWTDEQYF. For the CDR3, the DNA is TGTGCCAGCAGCTGGACTGACGAGCAGTACTTC.

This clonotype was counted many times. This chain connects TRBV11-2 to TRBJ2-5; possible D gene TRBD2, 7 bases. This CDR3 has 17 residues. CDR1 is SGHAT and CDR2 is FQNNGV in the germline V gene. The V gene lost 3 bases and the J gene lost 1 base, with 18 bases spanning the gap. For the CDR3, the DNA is TGTGCCAGCAGCTTTTTCGGTCCAGGGGAGGGCCAAGAGACCCAGTACTTC. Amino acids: CASSFFGPGEGQETQYF.

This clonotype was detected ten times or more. This CDR3 reads CSASSGNRYEQYF. In nucleotides, the CDR3 is TGCAGTGCTTCTAGCGGGAACCGCTACGAGCAGTACTTC. The chain carries TRBV20-1 and TRBJ2-7, with 9 bases identical to TRBD2. This CDR3 is 13 amino acids long. CDR1 and CDR2 (germline): DFQATT, SNEGSKA (reference sequence). The J segment lost 3 bases and the V segment lost 5 bases, leaving 5 bases of the junction unmatched.

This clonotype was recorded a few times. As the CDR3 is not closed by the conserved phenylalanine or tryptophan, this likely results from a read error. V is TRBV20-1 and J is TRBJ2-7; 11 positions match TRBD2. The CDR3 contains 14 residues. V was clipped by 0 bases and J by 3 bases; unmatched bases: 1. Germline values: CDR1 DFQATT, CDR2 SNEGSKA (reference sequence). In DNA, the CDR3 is TGCAGTGCTAGAGATCTAGCGGGGGGCTACGAGCAGTACTCC. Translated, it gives CSARDLAGGYEQYS.